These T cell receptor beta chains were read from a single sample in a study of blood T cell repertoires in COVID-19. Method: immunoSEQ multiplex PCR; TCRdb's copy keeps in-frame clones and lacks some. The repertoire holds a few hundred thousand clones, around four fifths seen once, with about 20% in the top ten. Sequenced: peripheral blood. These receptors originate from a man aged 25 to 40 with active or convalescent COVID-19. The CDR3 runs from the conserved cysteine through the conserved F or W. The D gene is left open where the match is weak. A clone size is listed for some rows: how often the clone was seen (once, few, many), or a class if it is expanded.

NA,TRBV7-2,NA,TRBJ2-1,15,CASSSKRLQGEEQFF,TGTGCCAGCAGCTCCAAGCGGTTACAGGGAGAAGAGCAGTTCTTC
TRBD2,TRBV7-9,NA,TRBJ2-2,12,CASSGSGGKLFF,TGTGCCAGCAGCGGCAGCGGGGGGAAGCTGTTTTTT
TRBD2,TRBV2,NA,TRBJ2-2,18,CASTVASGGHEGTGELFF,TGTGCCAGCACGGTGGCTAGCGGGGGACACGAGGGCACCGGGGAGCTGTTTTTT
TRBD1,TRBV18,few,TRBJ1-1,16,CASSPNEAGGFTEAFF,TGTGCCAGCTCACCAAACGAGGCAGGGGGTTTTACTGAAGCTTTCTTT
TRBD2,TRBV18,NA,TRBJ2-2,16,CASSTGLAGNTGELFF,TGTGCCAGCTCAACGGGACTAGCGGGGAACACCGGGGAGCTGTTTTTT
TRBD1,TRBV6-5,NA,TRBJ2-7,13,CARTGVSSYEQYF,TGTGCCAGAACAGGGGTTAGCTCCTACGAGCAGTACTTC
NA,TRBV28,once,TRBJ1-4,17,CASSLYSTVSLNEKLFF,TGTGCCAGCAGTTTATACTCCACGGTGTCCCTTAATGAAAAACTGTTTTTT
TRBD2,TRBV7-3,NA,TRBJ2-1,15,CASSLVAGVRNEQFF,TGTGCCAGCAGCTTAGTAGCGGGAGTCAGGAATGAGCAGTTCTTC
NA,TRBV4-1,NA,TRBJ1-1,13,CASSPQVITEAFF,TGCGCCAGCAGCCCACAGGTAATCACTGAAGCTTTCTTT
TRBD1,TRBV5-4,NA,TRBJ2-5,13,CASTAGQGETQYF,TGTGCCAGCACCGCGGGACAGGGGGAGACCCAGTACTTC
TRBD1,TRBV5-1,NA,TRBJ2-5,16,CASSLNPGGGQETQYF,TGCGCCAGCAGCTTGAACCCAGGGGGTGGGCAAGAGACCCAGTACTTC
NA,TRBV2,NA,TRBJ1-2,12,CANTPRVYGYTF,TGTGCCAACACCCCGCGGGTATATGGCTACACCTTC
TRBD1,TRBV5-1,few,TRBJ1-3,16,CASSIRQGATGNTIYF,TGCGCCAGCAGCATTAGACAGGGGGCAACTGGAAACACCATATATTTT
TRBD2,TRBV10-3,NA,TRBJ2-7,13,CAISRTSTYEQYF,TGTGCCATCAGTAGGACTAGTACCTACGAGCAGTACTTC
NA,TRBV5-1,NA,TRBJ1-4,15,CASSPGRAANEKLFF,TGCGCCAGCAGCCCGGGCAGGGCAGCTAATGAAAAACTGTTTTTT